The clone carrying this T cell receptor (beta chain) was seen more than once but under ten times. Its cognate antigen is unknown. The data were obtained in a study of CD8+ T cells in alopecia areata. General study results and limits: TCR sharing was clearer in mice than between patients, perhaps partly owing to patient HLA diversity. Expanded CD8+ clones among the top 100, and scalp clonality, were significantly decreased by tofacitinib.

Extracted RNA was reverse transcribed into cDNA, the sequencing template. The table came from immunoSEQ multiplex PCR; TCRdb's copy has only in-frame clones and leaves some out. The repertoire has about 180,000 clones, roughly 46% of them found once; the top ten carry around 10%. Treatment indicated: oral pan-JAK inhibitor, 5-10 mg twice daily. Peripheral blood and lesional scalp punch biopsies were taken from alopecia areata patients. This receptor was taken from a human donor with alopecia areata. This material consisted of CD8+ T cells sorted from blood, taken around week 54, from a patient treated with tofacitinib.

CDR3 nucleotide sequence: TGTGCCAGCAGTTTATCTCCCGGGACGGGAAGCTCCTACGAGCAGTACTTC. This codes for CASSLSPGTGSSYEQYF. The chain carries TRBV27 and TRBJ2-7; D might be TRBD1 or TRBD2, each matching 5 bases. Per germline, CDR1 MNHEY and CDR2 SMNVEV (reference sequence). This CDR3 region has 17 residues. Trimming removed 0 bases at V and 0 bases at J, with 15 bases between.